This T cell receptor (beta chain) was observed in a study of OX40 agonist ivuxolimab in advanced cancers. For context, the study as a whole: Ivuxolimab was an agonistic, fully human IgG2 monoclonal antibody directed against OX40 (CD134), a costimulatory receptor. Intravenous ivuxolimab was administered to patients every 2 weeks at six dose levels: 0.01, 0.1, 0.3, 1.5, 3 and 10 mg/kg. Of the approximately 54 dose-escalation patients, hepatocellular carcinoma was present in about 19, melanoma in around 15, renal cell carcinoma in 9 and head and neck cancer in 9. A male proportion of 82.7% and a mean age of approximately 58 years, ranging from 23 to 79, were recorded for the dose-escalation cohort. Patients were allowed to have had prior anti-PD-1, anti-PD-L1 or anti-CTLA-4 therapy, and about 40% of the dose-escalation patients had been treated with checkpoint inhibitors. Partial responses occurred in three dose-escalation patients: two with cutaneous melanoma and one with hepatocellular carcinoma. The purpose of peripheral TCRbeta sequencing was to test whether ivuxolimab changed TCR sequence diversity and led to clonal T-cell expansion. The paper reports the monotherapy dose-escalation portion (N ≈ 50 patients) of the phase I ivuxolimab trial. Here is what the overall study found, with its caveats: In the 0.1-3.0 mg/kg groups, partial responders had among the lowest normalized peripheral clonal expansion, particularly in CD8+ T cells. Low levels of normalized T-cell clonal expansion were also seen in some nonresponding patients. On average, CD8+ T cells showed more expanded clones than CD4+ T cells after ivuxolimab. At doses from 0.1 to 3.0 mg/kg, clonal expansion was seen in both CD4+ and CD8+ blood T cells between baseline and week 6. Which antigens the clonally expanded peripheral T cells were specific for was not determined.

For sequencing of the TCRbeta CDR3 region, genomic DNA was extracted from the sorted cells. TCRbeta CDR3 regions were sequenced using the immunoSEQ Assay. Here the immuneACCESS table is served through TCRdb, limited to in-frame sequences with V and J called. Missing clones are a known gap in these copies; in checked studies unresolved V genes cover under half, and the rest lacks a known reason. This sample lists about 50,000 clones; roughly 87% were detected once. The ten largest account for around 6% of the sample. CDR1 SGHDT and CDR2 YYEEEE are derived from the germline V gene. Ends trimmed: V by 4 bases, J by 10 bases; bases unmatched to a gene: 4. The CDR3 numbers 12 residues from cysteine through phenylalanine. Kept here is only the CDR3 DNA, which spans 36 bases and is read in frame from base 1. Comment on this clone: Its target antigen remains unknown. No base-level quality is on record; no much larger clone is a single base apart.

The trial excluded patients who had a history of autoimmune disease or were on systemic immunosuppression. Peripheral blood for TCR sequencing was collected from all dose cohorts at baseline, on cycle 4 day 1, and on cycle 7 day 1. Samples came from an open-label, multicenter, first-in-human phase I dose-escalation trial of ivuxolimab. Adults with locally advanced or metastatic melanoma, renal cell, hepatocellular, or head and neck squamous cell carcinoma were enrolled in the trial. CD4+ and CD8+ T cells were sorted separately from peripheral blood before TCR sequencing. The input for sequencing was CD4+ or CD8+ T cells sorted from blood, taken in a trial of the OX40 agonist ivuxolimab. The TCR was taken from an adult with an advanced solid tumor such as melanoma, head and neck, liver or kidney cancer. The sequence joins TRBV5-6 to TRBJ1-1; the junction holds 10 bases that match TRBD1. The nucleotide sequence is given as TGTGCCAGCAGCCCGGGACAGGGGCTAGCTTTCTTT. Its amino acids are CASSPGQGLAFF.